The clone carrying this T cell receptor beta chain was seen a handful of times. What it recognizes is unknown. cDNA molecules, individually, were tagged with unique molecular identifiers. TCRdb re-called the 5' RACE reads with MiXCR, one entry per CDR3 protein. The sample holds about 68,000 distinct CDR3 sequences, roughly an eighth seen once. The data originate from a study of early T cells in non-severe SARS-CoV-2 infection. Study in general: Sequencing targeted bulk RNA from unsorted whole blood, leaving chains unpaired.

Study-wide findings and caveats: VDJdb matches were skewed toward anti-spike CD8 T cell responses.

Sequences were obtained from whole blood. The clonotype was recovered from an adult who was a healthcare worker with PCR-confirmed SARS-CoV-2 infection or an uninfected control (not recorded which).

In DNA, the CDR3 is TGTGCCAGCCGGGGGGAAGCCTACAATGAGCAGTTCTTC. Amino acids: CASRGEAYNEQFF. The rearrangement links TRBV7-9 to TRBJ2-1, with 7 nucleotides matching TRBD2. The CDR3 extends over 13 amino acids. The germline V gene encodes CDR1 SEHNR and CDR2 FQNEAQ (reference sequence). V was clipped by 8 bases and J by 2 bases; unmatched bases: 3.